A single sample is the source of the 15 T cell receptor beta chains below, sequenced in a study of OX40 agonist ivuxolimab in advanced cancers. Generated by immunoSEQ multiplex PCR, the TCRdb table keeps only in-frame clones and is missing some. This sample has about 68,000 clones; about 80% occur once, and the top ten carry over 1.1%. The sequences come from CD4+ or CD8+ T cells sorted from blood, collected in a trial of the OX40 agonist ivuxolimab. Every receptor here comes from an adult with an advanced solid tumor such as melanoma, head and neck, liver or kidney cancer.

Here the CDR3 reads CASSLGHRDLHYGYTF. CDR3 nucleotides: TGCGCCAGCAGCCTAGGTCACAGGGATCTACACTATGGCTACACCTTC. J is TRBJ1-2 and V is TRBV5-1, with D perhaps TRBD1 (6 bases). There are 16 residues in the CDR3. The V gene's germline CDR1 is SGHRS and CDR2 YFSETQ. The V end was cut by 4 bases, the J end by 3 bases, with 19 bases between.

Turning to this clone: This sample also contains other DNA sequences that code for the same CDR3. This chain connects TRBV5-1 to TRBJ2-5, with 8 bases matching TRBD1. V lost 3 bases, J lost 5 bases, and 6 bases stayed unmatched. Looked up from germline, CDR1 is SGHRS and CDR2 is YFSETQ. CDR3 length: 14 amino acids. In DNA form, the CDR3 reads TGCGCCAGCAGCTCGGGGACAGGACGGGAGACCCAGTACTTC. It specifies CASSSGTGRETQYF.

This clone has just one count. The rearrangement joins TRBV7-9 to TRBJ2-5; 9 bases are shared with TRBD1. After removal of 4 bases from V and 5 bases from J, the junction contained 20 bases not matched to a gene. Germline V gene lookup returns CDR1 SEHNR and CDR2 FQNEAQ (reference sequence). This CDR3 spans 19 amino acids. The CDR3 loop is CASSSDRGKPYSRGETQYF. The CDR3 region has the DNA TGTGCCAGCAGCTCCGACAGGGGGAAACCTTATAGCCGTGGCGAGACCCAGTACTTC.

The chain employs TRBV10-3 and TRBJ1-1; maybe TRBD1 (6 bases). In germline, CDR1 is ENHRY, CDR2 SYGVKD. The CDR3 is 16 amino acids. Trimming took off 2 bases at V and 5 bases at J, with 18 bases between the two ends. Here the CDR3 DNA reads TGTGCCATCAGTGAGGGGGGGCGCTTCGTCGGGACTGAAGCTTTCTTT. As protein: CAISEGGRFVGTEAFF.

V and J are TRBV5-1 and TRBJ2-7, with TRBD2 matching 11 bases. The trim removed 2 bases at V and 1 base at J, leaving 8 bases unmatched. The CDR3 covers 17 residues. Germline CDR1 reads SGHRS; CDR2 reads YFSETQ. The chain's CDR3 is CASSFNSGGARSYEQYF. CDR3 sequence (DNA): TGCGCCAGCAGCTTCAATAGCGGGGGGGCCCGGTCCTACGAGCAGTACTTC.

V usage is TRBV5-4 and J usage is TRBJ2-7; TRBD1 matches at 10 bases. The CDR3 is 14 residues long. V shed 4 bases, J shed 7 bases, and the junction held 8 bases outside the gene matches. Per germline, CDR1 SGHNT and CDR2 YYREEE (reference sequence). As DNA, the CDR3 is TGTGCCAGCAGCCTTGACAGGGGGCGTGATGAGCAGTACTTC. It encodes CASSLDRGRDEQYF.

The V gene is TRBV19, the J gene TRBJ1-3; 10 nucleotides agree with TRBD1. V lost 7 bases to trimming and J lost 0 bases; unmatched junction nucleotides: 6. The CDR3 contains 16 residues. The germline V gene encodes CDR1 LNHDA and CDR2 SQIVND (reference sequence). CDR3 in amino acids: CASKVRDRGSGNTIYF. The CDR3 DNA reads as TGTGCCAGTAAGGTCCGGGACAGGGGCTCTGGAAACACCATATATTTT.

This clone was seen a single time. The CDR3 here is CASSPRTVNEKLFF. CDR3 coding DNA: TGTGCCAGTAGTCCCCGGACGGTAAATGAAAAACTGTTTTTT. The rearrangement joins TRBV19 to TRBJ1-4; D is unresolved. Germline assignment: CDR1 LNHDA and CDR2 SQIVND (reference sequence). V lost 5 bases to trimming and J lost 5 bases, with 12 bases between them. CDR3 length: 14 residues.

The rearrangement joins TRBV19 to TRBJ1-2; no definite D call. The germline CDR1 and CDR2 sequences are LNHDA and SQIVND (reference sequence). The V end lost 6 bases, the J end lost 4 bases, and 9 bases lay between the germline ends. The CDR3 is 12 residues long. In DNA, the CDR3 is TGTGCCAGTAGAGGCAGGACCTATGGCTACACCTTC. It is translated as CASRGRTYGYTF.

The rearrangement joins TRBV11-2 to TRBJ2-3; 9 bases map to TRBD2. The CDR3 covers 19 residues. Germline V gene data show CDR1 as SGHAT and CDR2 as FQNNGV. J was trimmed by 3 bases and V by 8 bases; bases with no gene match: 21. As DNA, the CDR3 is TGTGCCAGCGCAAGGGTGGGGCTAGCGGGGTCCGGTAGGACAGATACGCAGTATTTT. Its translation: CASARVGLAGSGRTDTQYF.

The chain uses TRBV18 and TRBJ2-2, with 9 positions matching TRBD1. V shed 4 bases, J shed 6 bases, and the junction held 6 bases outside the gene matches. Germline V gene data show CDR1 as KGHSH and CDR2 as LQKENI. The CDR3 totals 15 residues. The CDR3: CASSLVGQGSGELFF. CDR3 nucleotides: TGTGCCAGCTCACTGGTGGGACAGGGCTCCGGGGAGCTGTTTTTT.

With respect to this clone: At one boundary the junction diverges from the germline segment, which might be a read error. J is TRBJ1-1 and V is TRBV5-1; D is possibly TRBD1 (5 bases). The CDR3 length is 15 residues. CDR1 is SGHRS and CDR2 is YFSETQ in the germline V gene. The CDR3 nucleotides read TGCGCCAACAGCCCCAGGGCCTCCCCGAACACTGAAGCTTTCTTT. Residues: CANSPRASPNTEAFF.

The chain combines TRBV18 with TRBJ2-2; a possible D gene is TRBD1 (6 bases). The V gene's germline CDR1 is KGHSH and CDR2 LQKENI. The CDR3 is 15 amino acids. V gave up 2 bases and J gave up 1 base, with 8 bases separating them. This CDR3 is CASSPVQGNTGELFF. CDR3 nucleotides: TGTGCCAGCTCACCAGTACAGGGGAACACCGGGGAGCTGTTTTTT.

This chain links TRBV30 with TRBJ1-4; possible D gene TRBD1, 5 bases. CDR1 is GTSNPN, CDR2 SVGIG, per germline (reference sequence). This CDR3 comprises 16 residues. V shed 0 bases and J shed 0 bases, with 11 bases lying between them. CDR3 nucleotide sequence: TGTGCCTGGAGTGTGGGAAGAGGGGCAACTAATGAAAAACTGTTTTTT. It is translated as CAWSVGRGATNEKLFF.

This clone was recorded a few times. The chain recombines TRBV19 with TRBJ2-7; 8 positions match TRBD1. The J segment lost 1 base and the V segment lost 5 bases, leaving 10 bases of the junction unmatched. CDR3 length equals 16 residues. CDR1 is LNHDA and CDR2 is SQIVND in the germline V gene (reference sequence). The CDR3 bases are TGTGCCAGTAGTTTGGGACAGGCTCTCTCTTCCTACGAGCAGTACTTC. This gives the protein CASSLGQALSSYEQYF.